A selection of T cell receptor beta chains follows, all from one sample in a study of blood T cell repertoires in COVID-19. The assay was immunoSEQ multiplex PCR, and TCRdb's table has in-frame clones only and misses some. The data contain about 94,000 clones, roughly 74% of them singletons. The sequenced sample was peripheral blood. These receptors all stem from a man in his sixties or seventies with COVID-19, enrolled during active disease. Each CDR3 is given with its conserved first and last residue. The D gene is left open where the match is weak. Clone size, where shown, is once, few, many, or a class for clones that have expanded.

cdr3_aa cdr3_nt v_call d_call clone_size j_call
CASSWGRTEAFF TGTGCCAGCAGTTGGGGGCGCACTGAAGCTTTCTTT TRBV12-3/TRBV12-4 NA NA TRBJ1-1
CATSDPRGGRGEAFF TGTGCCACCAGTGATCCCCGTGGTGGTCGGGGTGAAGCTTTCTTT TRBV24-1 NA NA TRBJ1-1
CASSIGTSYGLQETQYF TGTGCCAGTAGTATCGGGACTAGCTACGGGTTACAAGAGACCCAGTACTTC TRBV19 TRBD2 NA TRBJ2-5
CASSVGQGRNQPQHF TGTGCCAGCAGCGTCGGACAGGGAAGAAATCAGCCCCAGCATTTT TRBV7-2 TRBD1 NA TRBJ1-5
CASSKADRKRTPLYGYTF TGTGCCAGCAGCAAAGCGGACAGGAAAAGAACCCCTCTCTATGGCTACACCTTC TRBV21-1 NA NA TRBJ1-2
CASSLSGNSYNEQFF TGTGCCAGCAGTCTTAGCGGGAACTCCTACAATGAGCAGTTCTTC TRBV28 TRBD2 NA TRBJ2-1
CASSQEQGMNTEAFF TGCGCCAGCAGCCAAGAACAGGGAATGAACACTGAAGCTTTCTTT TRBV4-3 NA NA TRBJ1-1
CASSRQGADTEAFF TGTGCCAGCAGTAGACAGGGGGCTGACACTGAAGCTTTCTTT TRBV7-9 TRBD1 few TRBJ1-1
CASSIDRFWGDTQYF TGTGCCAGCAGCATCGACAGGTTTTGGGGAGATACGCAGTATTTT TRBV5-6 NA NA TRBJ2-3
CASSLRRLAGDNEQFF TGTGCCAGCAGCCTTAGACGCCTAGCGGGGGACAATGAGCAGTTCTTC TRBV7-2 TRBD2 NA TRBJ2-1
CASSRLAAGDTGELFF TGTGCCAGCTCACGCCTGGCAGCGGGAGACACCGGGGAGCTGTTTTTT TRBV18 TRBD2 NA TRBJ2-2
CASSTERDEKLFF TGTGCCAGCAGCACGGAACGGGATGAAAAACTGTTTTTT TRBV5-6 NA NA TRBJ1-4
CASSRREPTEAFF TGTGCCAGCAGCAGGAGGGAGCCCACTGAAGCTTTCTTT TRBV11-3 NA NA TRBJ1-1
CASSLRGSGYGYTF TGTGCCAGCAGTCTCAGGGGCAGTGGCTATGGCTACACCTTC TRBV2 NA NA TRBJ1-2
CASSAGTRDIQYF TGTGCCAGCTCAGCCGGGACTAGGGACATTCAGTACTTC TRBV18 TRBD2 NA TRBJ2-4
CASSQSFRDNHYEQYF TGCGCCAGCAGTCAATCATTCCGGGACAACCACTACGAGCAGTACTTC TRBV23-1 NA NA TRBJ2-7
CASSLLDRGDSPLHF TGTGCCAGCAGTTTATTAGATAGAGGCGATTCACCCCTCCACTTT TRBV28 NA NA TRBJ1-6
CSVSMGQGGTEAFF TGCAGCGTTAGTATGGGGCAGGGGGGTACTGAAGCTTTCTTT TRBV29-1 TRBD1 NA TRBJ1-1
CASSQSPNPLLAEQFF TGTGCCAGCAGCCAATCCCCAAATCCCCTCCTAGCGGAGCAGTTCTTC TRBV4-2 NA NA TRBJ2-1
CASSLLGEAGGYTF TGTGCCAGCAGCTTACTCGGGGAAGCGGGAGGCTACACCTTC TRBV7-9 NA once TRBJ1-2
CASRGTGNYGYTF TGTGCCAGCAGGGGAACAGGGAACTATGGCTACACCTTC TRBV5-6 NA few TRBJ1-2
CSVSGGYYYEQYF TGCAGCGTTAGCGGGGGATATTACTACGAGCAGTACTTC TRBV29-1 TRBD2 NA TRBJ2-7
CASSLEGVGETQYF TGTGCCAGCAGCTTAGAGGGGGTTGGAGAGACCCAGTACTTC TRBV7-8 NA many TRBJ2-5
CAGETSGANVLTF TGTGCAGGAGAGACCTCTGGGGCCAACGTCCTGACTTTC TRBV19 NA NA TRBJ2-6
CASSLASGGPSTDTQYF TGTGCCAGCAGCTTAGCTAGCGGGGGCCCTAGCACAGATACGCAGTATTTT TRBV7-9 TRBD2 many TRBJ2-3
CASSLPGSGPLTGELFF TGTGCCAGCAGCCTCCCGGGAAGCGGGCCCTTAACCGGGGAGCTGTTTTTT TRBV7-6 NA few TRBJ2-2
CASSDPQGAAPLHF TGTGCCAGCAGTGATCCCCAGGGGGCGGCACCCCTCCACTTT TRBV25-1 TRBD1 once TRBJ1-6
CASSLDPRRGDEQYF TGTGCCAGCAGCTTAGATCCGCGGAGGGGCGACGAGCAGTACTTC TRBV11-3 NA NA TRBJ2-7
CANSGGAADTQYF TGTGCCAACTCCGGCGGGGCCGCAGATACGCAGTATTTT TRBV14 NA NA TRBJ2-3
CASSSRGQSSYNEQFF TGTGCCAGCAGCTCTCGCGGGCAAAGCTCCTACAATGAGCAGTTCTTC TRBV9 NA NA TRBJ2-1
CASSEGRAVEAFF TGCGCCAGCAGTGAGGGCAGGGCCGTCGAAGCTTTCTTT TRBV10-1 NA many TRBJ1-1
CASSSTARSGNTIYF TGTGCCAGCAGTTCGACAGCCCGCTCTGGAAACACCATATATTTT TRBV28 NA NA TRBJ1-3
CASTPQGVYYGYTF TGTGCCAGTACCCCCCAGGGGGTTTACTATGGCTACACCTTC TRBV19 TRBD1 NA TRBJ1-2
CASSLWQGVSYEQYF TGCGCCAGCAGCTTGTGGCAGGGTGTCTCCTACGAGCAGTACTTC TRBV5-1 NA NA TRBJ2-7
CSVVTGNYEQYF TGCAGCGTGGTGACAGGTAACTACGAGCAGTACTTC TRBV29-1 NA many TRBJ2-7
CASSLKLAGGETQYF TGTGCCAGCAGCCTGAAGTTAGCGGGAGGGGAGACCCAGTACTTC TRBV14 TRBD2 NA TRBJ2-5
CASSWTSGAQGTQYF TGTGCCAGCAGCTGGACTAGCGGGGCCCAGGGTACGCAGTATTTT TRBV7-2 TRBD2 NA TRBJ2-3
CASSRDSINSPLHF TGTGCCAGCAGCCGGGACTCGATCAATTCACCCCTCCACTTT TRBV5-8 NA NA TRBJ1-6
CASSYYQKNTEAFF TGTGCCAGCAGTTACTATCAAAAGAACACTGAAGCTTTCTTT TRBV6-6 NA few TRBJ1-1
CASSQAPTVTGVNEQFF TGCGCCAGCAGCCAAGCCCCCACTGTGACGGGAGTGAATGAGCAGTTCTTC TRBV4-1 NA NA TRBJ2-1
CASSTGLAGGLGDNEQFF TGTGCCAGCAGTACCGGACTAGCGGGAGGTTTAGGGGACAATGAGCAGTTCTTC TRBV6-2/TRBV6-3 TRBD2 once TRBJ2-1
CASSLEGLGGTLHF TGTGCCAGCAGCTTGGAGGGGCTGGGGGGGACTCTCCACTTT TRBV5-4 NA NA TRBJ1-6
CASSPRDSGETQYF TGCGCCAGCAGCCCCCGGGATTCCGGGGAGACCCAGTACTTC TRBV5-1 NA NA TRBJ2-5
CASSPRGGGAKETQYF TGTGCCAGCAGCCCCCGCGGCGGGGGGGCCAAGGAGACCCAGTACTTC TRBV11-1 TRBD2 few TRBJ2-5
CASSLQPGQGLTAFF TGTGCCAGCAGCCTCCAGCCGGGACAGGGCCTTACTGCTTTCTTT TRBV7-2 TRBD1 NA TRBJ1-1
CASSLAPGSYEQYF TGTGCCAGCAGCTTAGCCCCAGGTTCCTACGAGCAGTACTTC TRBV11-2 NA NA TRBJ2-7
CATSRLGTGELFF TGTGCCACCAGCCGACTTGGGACCGGGGAGCTGTTTTTT TRBV15 NA NA TRBJ2-2
CASSYETGGNQPQHF TGTGCCAGCAGTTACGAGACAGGGGGCAATCAGCCCCAGCATTTT TRBV6-2/TRBV6-3 TRBD1 NA TRBJ1-5
CASSQSRTGAVF TGTGCCAGCAGCCAATCAAGGACAGGGGCCGTCTTC TRBV3-1/TRBV3-2 TRBD1 NA TRBJ2-7
CASSTRGGAGDTQYF TGTGCCAGTAGTACCCGCGGGGGGGCGGGGGATACGCAGTATTTT TRBV19 TRBD2 NA TRBJ2-3
CASSSQRERTDTQYF TGTGCCAGCAGCTCGCAGCGGGAACGCACAGATACGCAGTATTTT TRBV7-9 TRBD2 NA TRBJ2-3